This TCR beta chain stems from a study of T cell responses to AZD1222 COVID-19 vaccine. Whole-study results and caveats: Donor demographics were predominantly white British with a female majority; clonal diversity may be underestimated. Spike-specific TCR breadth and depth both grew after two AZD1222 doses.

The study pooled second doses at about 4 or about 12 weeks. Germline V gene data show CDR1 as KGHSH and CDR2 as LQKENI. The V gene lost 5 bases and the J gene lost 8 bases, with 15 bases spanning the gap. This CDR3 is built from 14 residues. With regard to this clone: What it binds is not known.

The assay was immunoSEQ multiplex PCR, and TCRdb's table has in-frame clones only and misses some. The table shows roughly 99,000 clones, with 80% to 95% occurring only once. This sequence joins TRBV18 and TRBJ1-4; D may be TRBD1 (6 bases). This specimen was peripheral blood, taken 28 days after the second AZD1222 dose. This TCR was recovered from an adult who received the AZD1222 COVID-19 vaccine. The CDR3 region is CASSSDPTGEKLFF. CDR3 coding DNA: TGTGCCAGCTCATCGGACCCAACAGGGGAAAAACTGTTTTTT.